These 24 T cell receptor beta chains originate from one sample sequenced in a study of blood T cell repertoires in COVID-19. Assay: immunoSEQ multiplex PCR; the TCRdb copy retains only in-frame clones and omits some. The sample holds 200,000 to 250,000 clones; approximately 80% are singletons and the top ten take roughly 1.8%. Sequenced: PBMCs or T cells enriched from blood (not recorded which). These receptors all stem from a man in his fifties or sixties who had recovered from COVID-19.

The chain links TRBV11-2 to TRBJ1-2; 7 bases line up with TRBD1. Germline V gene lookup returns CDR1 SGHAT and CDR2 FQNNGV. CDR3 length: 15 residues. The ends lost 4 bases at V and 4 bases at J; junction bases unmatched: 9. The CDR3 DNA is TGTGCCAGCAGCTCAACCGGGACAGTCCCCTATGGCTACACCTTC. This gives the protein CASSSTGTVPYGYTF.

The gene calls are TRBV11-2 and TRBJ1-1, with D possibly TRBD1 on 6 matching bases. Germline V gene sequence: CDR1 SGHAT, CDR2 FQNNGV. Trimming cost V 5 bases and J 4 bases, with 23 bases left between them. The CDR3 has 17 residues. The CDR3 is CASSPEGGALRGTEAFF. In DNA form, the CDR3 reads TGTGCCAGCAGCCCCGAAGGGGGGGCCCTAAGGGGCACTGAAGCTTTCTTT.

The rearrangement uses TRBV18 and TRBJ1-6; no clear D. This CDR3 region has 13 residues. CDR1 and CDR2 from the germline V gene are KGHSH and LQKENI. Deletions cut 5 bases from V and 10 bases from J, with 12 bases between. Here the CDR3 DNA reads TGTGCCAGCTCATCTGAGAGTCCATCACCCCTCCACTTT. Its protein product is CASSSESPSPLHF. Combining the CDR3 with reference TRBV18 and TRBJ1-6 gives the whole variable domain NAGVMQNPRHLVRRRGQEARLRCSPMKGHSHVYWYRQLPEEGLKFMVYLQKENIIDESGMPKERFSAEFPKEGPSILRIQQVVRGDSAAYFCASSSESPSPLHFGNGTRLTVT.

This chain links TRBV3-1 (or the pseudogene TRBV3-2) with TRBJ2-1; TRBD1 matches 10 bases. Germline V CDR1 and CDR2: LGHDT, YNNKEL (reference sequence). This CDR3 spans 18 amino acids. Germline trimming cut 0 bases from V and 6 bases from J; bases unmatched to any gene: 11. CDR3 amino acids: CASSQDRFGTGVRNEQFF. The CDR3 nucleotides read TGTGCCAGCAGCCAAGATAGATTTGGGACAGGGGTTCGCAATGAGCAGTTCTTC.

V is TRBV6-5 and J is TRBJ2-7, with TRBD1 matching over 11 bases. V lost 7 bases and J lost 2; bases outside the gene matches: 4. This CDR3 is 14 amino acids long. Germline V CDR1 and CDR2: MNHEY, SVGAGI. The CDR3 nucleotides read TGTGCCAGCACAGAGGGACAGGGGGCCTACGAGCAGTACTTC. Translating gives CASTEGQGAYEQYF.

The rearrangement joins TRBV3-1 (or the pseudogene TRBV3-2) to TRBJ2-3; no definite D call. The CDR3 sequence is 13 residues long. Per germline, CDR1 LGHDT and CDR2 YNNKEL (reference sequence). V lost 1 base, J lost 2 bases, and 4 bases lay in between. CDR3 coding DNA: TGTGCCAGCAGCCAAGGTTACACAGATACGCAGTATTTT. Translated, it gives CASSQGYTDTQYF.

This chain uses TRBV27 with TRBJ1-1; tentatively, D is TRBD1 (6 bases). The CDR3 loop spans 15 amino acids. V dropped 5 bases and J dropped 0 bases, with 13 bases sitting between them. The germline V gene encodes CDR1 MNHEY and CDR2 SMNVEV (reference sequence). CDR3 DNA sequence: TGTGCCAGCAGTATACAGGGTAGGGTGAACACTGAAGCTTTCTTT. It translates to CASSIQGRVNTEAFF.

This clone was seen a handful of times. The chain uses TRBV5-6 and TRBJ2-7; TRBD2 is a possible D gene (5 bases). The CDR3 totals 14 residues. Trimming took 0 bases from V and 6 from J, leaving 13 bases between them. Germline V gene sequence: CDR1 SGHDT, CDR2 YYEEEE. CDR3 loop: CASSLVIGEGEQYF. The CDR3 DNA is TGTGCCAGCAGCTTGGTGATCGGCGAGGGCGAGCAGTACTTC. Variable domain in full (rest from reference TRBV5-6 and TRBJ2-7): DAGVTQSPTHLIKTRGQQVTLRCSPKSGHDTVSWYQQALGQGPQFIFQYYEEEERQRGNFPDRFSGHQFPNYSSELNVNALLLGDSALYLCASSLVIGEGEQYFGPGTRLTVT.

V and J are TRBV6-5 and TRBJ1-4, with D possibly matching TRBD1 (5 bases). V dropped 2 bases and J dropped 7 bases, with 8 bases sitting between them. The CDR3 contains 13 residues. CDR1 MNHEY and CDR2 SVGAGI come from the germline V gene. The CDR3 coding sequence is TGTGCCAGCAGTTACCAGGGTGGTGAAAAACTGTTTTTT. It specifies CASSYQGGEKLFF.

The chain has TRBV5-5 and TRBJ2-2; tentative D call: TRBD1 (5 bases). The CDR3 totals 14 residues. Looked up from germline, CDR1 is SGHKS and CDR2 is YYEKEE (reference sequence). V was trimmed by 4 bases and J by 3 bases, leaving 10 bases between them. Here the CDR3 DNA reads TGTGCCAGCAGCCGGTTAGGGGACACCGGGGAGCTGTTTTTT. Its protein product is CASSRLGDTGELFF.

The genes are TRBV7-9 and TRBJ2-1, with a weak D call TRBD2 (5 bases). Germline V CDR1 and CDR2: SEHNR, FQNEAQ (reference sequence). Trimming stripped 1 base from V and 0 bases from J, with 7 bases between. The CDR3 contains 15 residues. The CDR3 spells CASSLDGNSYNEQFF. DNA of the CDR3: TGTGCCAGCAGCTTAGACGGGAACTCCTACAATGAGCAGTTCTTC. The complete variable domain, with remaining parts taken from reference TRBV7-9 and TRBJ2-1, reads DTGVSQNPRHKITKRGQNVTFRCDPISEHNRLYWYRQTLGQGPEFLTYFQNEAQLEKSRLLSDRFSAERPKGSFSTLEIQRTEQGDSAMYLCASSLDGNSYNEQFFGPGTRLTVL.

This chain links TRBV5-1 with TRBJ1-2, with TRBD1 identical over 7 bases. The germline gives CDR1 SGHRS, CDR2 YFSETQ. The CDR3 has 13 residues. The V gene end was trimmed by 4 bases and the J gene end by 7 bases; junction bases not matched to a gene: 7. This CDR3 is CASSKQGSGGYTF. In nucleotides, the CDR3 is TGCGCCAGCAGCAAACAGGGGTCTGGTGGCTACACCTTC.

This chain links TRBV7-9 with TRBJ2-7; TRBD2 is a possible D gene (6 bases). The V end was cut by 4 bases, the J end by 4 bases, with 11 bases between. In germline, CDR1 is SEHNR, CDR2 FQNEAQ (reference sequence). The CDR3 runs to 13 residues. The CDR3 loop is CASSSGLIYEQYF. Written as DNA, the CDR3 is TGTGCCAGCAGCTCCGGACTAATATACGAGCAGTACTTC.

With respect to this clone: The identical CDR3 is also encoded by other nucleotide sequences in the sample. This rearrangement joins TRBV4-1 to TRBJ2-7, with TRBD1 matching over 7 bases. Trimming at V came to 0 bases and at J to 2 bases, leaving 4 bases not matched to a gene. The germline gives CDR1 MGHRA, CDR2 YSYEKL. The CDR3 length is 15 residues. In DNA form, the CDR3 reads TGCGCCAGCAGCCAAGAAGGGACAGTTACCTACGAGCAGTACTTC. It yields the protein CASSQEGTVTYEQYF.

This clone was found once. The V call is TRBV5-5, the J call TRBJ2-1, with D perhaps TRBD2 (7 bases). CDR1 is SGHKS, CDR2 YYEKEE, per germline (reference sequence). The CDR3 covers 14 residues. V lost 0 bases and J lost 9, with 13 bases in between. The CDR3 bases are TGTGCCAGCAGCTTGGTCGGGGGGCGGGTTGAGCAGTTCTTC. This sequence encodes CASSLVGGRVEQFF.

The chain carries TRBV25-1 and TRBJ2-3, with D uncertain. V was shortened by 3 bases and J by 3 bases, with 10 bases between the two germline ends. The CDR3 has 14 amino acids. Germline V CDR1 and CDR2: MGHDK, SYGVNS. For the CDR3, the DNA is TGTGCCAGCAGTGACCAGGCCTGGACAGATACGCAGTATTTT. It is translated as CASSDQAWTDTQYF.

This clone has more than one count but fewer than ten. The chain links TRBV12-3 or TRBV12-4 to TRBJ2-3, with TRBD2 as a possible D gene (5 bases). CDR3 size: 12 residues. Trimming stripped 7 bases from V and 3 bases from J, with 8 bases between. CDR3 in DNA: TGTGCCAGCACGGGGATTACAGATACGCAGTATTTT. Its protein is CASTGITDTQYF.

V usage is TRBV9 and J usage is TRBJ1-3; D unclear. The V and J ends lost 3 bases and 2 bases respectively, with 15 bases between them. The CDR3 length is 16 residues. The germline V gene has CDR1 SGDLS and CDR2 YYNGEE. The CDR3 DNA sequence: TGTGCCAGCAGCGGCGGACTCGGCAGGACTGGAAACACCATATATTTT. This sequence encodes CASSGGLGRTGNTIYF.

The chain employs TRBV11-3 and TRBJ1-3; the D is unclear. The V and J ends lost 3 bases and 7 bases respectively, with 4 bases between them. This CDR3 contains 11 residues. CDR1 SGHNT and CDR2 YENEEA come from the germline V gene. CDR3 residues: CASSLRNTIYF. The CDR3 nucleotides are TGTGCCAGCAGCTTGCGGAACACCATATATTTT. The full variable domain, in which reference TRBV11-3 and TRBJ1-3 provide the parts outside the CDR3, is EAGVVQSPRYKIIEKKQPVAFWCNPISGHNTLYWYLQNLGQGPELLIRYENEEAVDDSQLPKDRFSAERLKGVDSTLKIQPAELGDSAVYLCASSLRNTIYFGEGSWLTVV.

V and J are TRBV5-5 and TRBJ2-5, with D perhaps matching TRBD2 (6 bases). This CDR3 is built from 13 residues. Per germline, CDR1 SGHKS and CDR2 YYEKEE (reference sequence). V lost 4 bases to trimming and J lost 5 bases, with 12 bases between them. The CDR3 DNA reads TGTGCCAGCAGCCAGGGACTCGGGGAGACCCAGTACTTC. It encodes CASSQGLGETQYF.

This chain uses TRBV12-5 with TRBJ2-1, with D possibly matching TRBD1 (5 bases). CDR3 length: 13 amino acids. Germline V gene lookup returns CDR1 LGHNT and CDR2 FRNRAP. Trimming removed 3 bases from V and 12 bases from J, with 15 bases in between. The CDR3 region is CASGFFVGQGQFF. The CDR3 nucleotides read TGTGCTAGTGGTTTCTTTGTCGGGCAGGGGCAGTTCTTC.

This chain joins TRBV12-3 or TRBV12-4 and TRBJ1-1; possible D gene TRBD1, 5 bases. The CDR3 loop spans 12 amino acids. With 5 bases removed from V and 5 bases from J, the gap between germline ends came to 9 bases. As DNA, the CDR3 is TGTGCCAGCAGTCTGGGACTGACTGAAGCTTTCTTT. Translation: CASSLGLTEAFF.

J is TRBJ2-6 and V is TRBV3-1 (or the pseudogene TRBV3-2); the match to TRBD1 covers 7 bases. V trimming: 4 bases; J trimming: 0 bases; junction bases outside the gene matches: 6. The CDR3 runs to 17 residues. Germline assignment: CDR1 LGHDT and CDR2 YNNKEL (reference sequence). The DNA of the CDR3 is TGTGCCAGCAGCCTAAGGACAGGCAGCTCTGGGGCCAACGTCCTGACTTTC. As protein: CASSLRTGSSGANVLTF.

V and J are TRBV5-1 and TRBJ1-1, with a tentative D call TRBD1 (5 bases). V lost 3 bases and J 3 bases, leaving 9 bases between the germline ends. The CDR3 length is 13 residues. Germline V gives CDR1 SGHRS, CDR2 YFSETQ. The CDR3 region has the DNA TGCGCCAGCAGCTCCCAGGGCCACACTGAAGCTTTCTTT. It encodes CASSSQGHTEAFF. Filled out from reference TRBV5-1 and TRBJ1-1, the complete variable domain reads KAGVTQTPRYLIKTRGQQVTLSCSPISGHRSVSWYQQTPGQGLQFLFEYFSETQRNKGNFPGRFSGRQFSNSRSEMNVSTLELGDSALYLCASSSQGHTEAFFGQGTRLTVV.